Shown below are 17 T cell receptor beta chains from a single sample sequenced in a study of blood T cells in healthy people across ages. The use of a sample-barcoded 5' primer and a J-beta primer mix characterized a second PCR of roughly 6 to 11 cycles. A single record per CDR3 protein comes from TCRdb applying MiXCR to the 5' RACE reads. Seen here are about 1,400,000 distinct CDR3 sequences, around two fifths observed once, and the top ten hold 7.9%. Specimen: blood. All receptors derive from a woman in her late teens or twenties in good health.

This clonotype was seen a few times. This chain links TRBV12-3 or TRBV12-4 with TRBJ1-2; a weak D match, TRBD1 (5 bases). CDR3 length: 12 residues. Trimming removed 5 bases from V and 7 bases from J, with 11 bases in between. The CDR3, as DNA: TGTGCCAGCAGTCTTGGGACTCTTGGCTACACCTTC. Its protein product is CASSLGTLGYTF.

This clonotype was counted a few times. The chain employs TRBV3-1 and TRBJ2-1; 10 bases line up with TRBD2. V was pared by 4 bases and J by 7 bases, with 10 bases of the junction left unmatched. The CDR3 runs 16 residues. Per germline, CDR1 LGHDT and CDR2 YNNKEL (reference sequence). This CDR3 reads CASSRAGGRAWNEQFF. The CDR3 DNA is TGTGCCAGCAGCCGAGCGGGAGGGAGGGCGTGGAATGAGCAGTTCTTC.

V gene TRBV6-5 combines with J gene TRBJ2-2; D is ambiguous. This CDR3 region has 14 residues. Germline assignment: CDR1 MNHEY and CDR2 SVGAGI. V lost 3 bases, J lost 1 base, and 6 bases lay in between. CDR3 bases: TGTGCCAGCAGTTATTGGCGGAACACCGGGGAGCTGTTTTTT. Amino acid sequence: CASSYWRNTGELFF.

This clonotype was recorded a few times. The V gene is TRBV5-1, the J gene TRBJ2-3, with TRBD2 matching over 7 bases. Germline V lookup: CDR1 SGHRS, CDR2 YFSETQ. The CDR3 sequence is 14 residues long. The V and J ends lost 7 bases and 2 bases, in that order; junction bases with no gene match: 7. The CDR3 loop is CASAGVVPTDTQYF. In DNA, the CDR3 is TGCGCCAGCGCGGGGGTAGTCCCCACAGATACGCAGTATTTT.

The V call is TRBV4-1, the J call TRBJ2-7; D is perhaps TRBD1 (7 bases). The germline gives CDR1 MGHRA, CDR2 YSYEKL. The CDR3 is made up of 15 amino acids. V dropped 3 bases and J dropped 2 bases, with 14 bases sitting between them. CDR3 loop: CASSHRGTDTYEQYF. DNA for the CDR3: TGCGCCAGCAGCCACCGCGGGACAGATACCTACGAGCAGTACTTC.

There are a few counts of this clonotype. V and J are TRBV18 and TRBJ1-4; D possibly corresponds to TRBD1 (5 bases). The CDR3 runs 11 residues. Trimming left V 3 bases short and J 12 bases short, with 8 bases between. Germline V CDR1 and CDR2: KGHSH, LQKENI. The CDR3 sequence: CASSPGGELFF. CDR3 bases: TGTGCCAGCTCACCGGGGGGAGAACTGTTTTTT.

This clonotype came up a few times. This sequence joins TRBV6-2 or TRBV6-3 and TRBJ2-1, with a tentative D call TRBD1 (5 bases). The ends were cut back, 1 base at V and 2 bases at J, with 9 bases in the middle. This CDR3 spans 15 amino acids. In germline, CDR1 is MNHEY, CDR2 SVGEGT. CDR3 region: CASSYLAGTYNEQFF. CDR3 bases: TGTGCCAGCAGTTACTTGGCAGGGACCTACAATGAGCAGTTCTTC.

The chain links TRBV5-1 to TRBJ1-2; D not certain. CDR3 length: 15 amino acids. Per the germline V gene, CDR1 is SGHRS and CDR2 is YFSETQ. Trimming left V 0 bases short and J 4 bases short, with 13 bases between. CDR3 DNA: TGCGCCAGCAGCTTGGCCAATGACGGCAGCTATGGCTACACCTTC. Translating gives CASSLANDGSYGYTF.

The V and J genes are TRBV27 and TRBJ1-2; possibly TRBD1 for D (5 bases). The CDR3 covers 15 residues. The germline CDR1 and CDR2 sequences are MNHEY and SMNVEV (reference sequence). Deletions cut 3 bases from V and 1 base from J, with 12 bases between. The CDR3 reads CASSFQGVLNYGYTF. The CDR3 region has the DNA TGTGCCAGCAGTTTTCAAGGGGTCCTTAACTATGGCTACACCTTC.

The genes are TRBV6-7 and TRBJ2-7, with 7 bases lining up with TRBD1. TRBV6-7 is sorted into the ORF group, with uncertain function. V lost 11 bases to trimming and J lost 3 bases; unmatched junction nucleotides: 13. The CDR3 has 14 amino acids. CDR3 sequence reads: CAPDEDRYFYEQYF. The CDR3 DNA follows: TGTGCCCCCGACGAGGACAGGTACTTCTACGAGCAGTACTTC.

This clonotype was detected a few times. The chain couples TRBV4-1 to TRBJ1-6; no reliable D call. Germline V CDR1 and CDR2: MGHRA, YSYEKL. Trimming removed 5 bases at V and 11 bases at J, with 22 bases between. This CDR3 is built from 16 residues. The CDR3 protein is CASSSSLIPGLTPLHF. CDR3 DNA sequence: TGCGCCAGCAGCTCCTCCCTCATTCCAGGTTTGACACCCCTCCACTTT.

The J gene is TRBJ2-1, the V gene TRBV9; D is uncertain. Germline-derived CDR1 and CDR2 are SGDLS and YYNGEE. V lost 0 bases and J 4 bases, leaving 8 bases between the germline ends. The CDR3 sequence is 14 residues long. CDR3 nucleotides: TGTGCCAGCAGCGTAGCGGCGGAGTACAATGAGCAGTTCTTC. It yields the protein CASSVAAEYNEQFF.

A few counts support this clonotype. The rearrangement links TRBV6-6 to TRBJ2-3, with TRBD2 matching over 11 bases. Germline V gene data show CDR1 as MNHNY and CDR2 as SVGAGI (reference sequence). This CDR3 contains 16 residues. J lost 2 bases, V lost 5 bases, and 6 bases had no gene match. The CDR3 here is CASSPTSGGITDTQYF. The CDR3 nucleotides read TGTGCCAGCAGTCCCACTAGCGGGGGAATCACAGATACGCAGTATTTT.

The chain combines TRBV29-1 with TRBJ2-5; D is ambiguous. V was pared by 5 bases and J by 1 base, with 8 bases between. Per germline, CDR1 SQVTM and CDR2 ANQGSEA. The CDR3 has 12 amino acids. CDR3 sequence reads: CSVYGGQETQYF. The CDR3 DNA is TGCAGCGTTTATGGCGGCCAAGAGACCCAGTACTTC. Supplemented by reference TRBV29-1 and TRBJ2-5, the full variable domain reads SAVISQKPSRDICQRGTSLTIQCQVDSQVTMMFWYRQQPGQSLTLIATANQGSEATYESGFVIDKFPISRPNLTFSTLTVSNMSPEDSSIYLCSVYGGQETQYFGPGTRLLVL.

The chain uses TRBV24-1 and TRBJ1-1; D might be TRBD1 (5 bases). V was trimmed by 5 bases and J by 1 base, leaving 7 bases between them. The length of the CDR3 is 13 residues. Germline lookup yields CDR1 KGHDR and CDR2 SFDVKD. The CDR3 reads CATSAGQNTEAFF. CDR3 nucleotide sequence: TGTGCCACCAGTGCTGGACAGAACACTGAAGCTTTCTTT.

The CDR3: CAWSTGGDYGYTF. The CDR3 coding sequence is TGTGCCTGGAGCACAGGGGGTGACTATGGCTACACCTTC. This chain joins TRBV30 and TRBJ1-2; 8 bases agree with TRBD1. Germline V gives CDR1 GTSNPN, CDR2 SVGIG (reference sequence). The CDR3 totals 13 residues. The V and J ends lost 3 bases and 3 bases, in that order; junction bases with no gene match: 3. The full variable domain, its missing parts supplied by reference TRBV30 and TRBJ1-2, is SQTIHQWPATLVQPVGSPLSLECTVEGTSNPNLYWYRQAAGRGLQLLFYSVGIGQISSEVPQNLSASRPQDRQFILSSKKLLLSDSGFYLCAWSTGGDYGYTFGSGTRLTVV.

This chain links TRBV4-2 with TRBJ2-1; 8 bases are a match to TRBD2. The CDR3 consists of 15 residues. CDR1 is LGHNA and CDR2 is YNFKEQ in the germline V gene. V lost 3 bases and J lost 0; bases outside the gene matches: 1. CDR3 amino acids: CASSHRGGSYNEQFF. The DNA of the CDR3 is TGTGCCAGCAGCCATCGGGGGGGCTCCTACAATGAGCAGTTCTTC.